This T cell receptor (beta chain) was captured by sequencing in a study of OX40 agonist ivuxolimab in advanced cancers. Study at large: Patients got intravenous ivuxolimab at 0.01 to 10 mg/kg every 2 weeks. Having had anti-PD-1, anti-PD-L1 or anti-CTLA-4 therapy before was allowed, and roughly 40% had some.

There are 18 residues in the CDR3. Trimming took 4 bases from V and 1 from J; bases not matched to a gene: 7. Germline lookup yields CDR1 SGHRS and CDR2 YFSETQ. This table comes from immunoSEQ multiplex PCR, and its TCRdb copy is limited to in-frame clones, with some not included. The repertoire holds 45,000 to 50,000 clones, with around nine tenths as singletons. Baseline, cycle 4 day 1, and cycle 7 day 1 were the blood sampling points. The gene calls are TRBV5-1 and TRBJ2-3, with 15 bases aligning to TRBD2. The sequencing used CD4+ or CD8+ T cells sorted from blood, collected in a trial of the OX40 agonist ivuxolimab. The clonotype comes from an adult with an advanced solid tumor such as melanoma, head and neck, liver or kidney cancer. The CDR3: CASSPPGLAGGGTDTQYF. The DNA for the CDR3 is TGCGCCAGCAGCCCTCCCGGACTAGCGGGAGGGGGCACAGATACGCAGTATTTT. The variable domain in full, completed from reference TRBV5-1 and TRBJ2-3, reads KAGVTQTPRYLIKTRGQQVTLSCSPISGHRSVSWYQQTPGQGLQFLFEYFSETQRNKGNFPGRFSGRQFSNSRSEMNVSTLELGDSALYLCASSPPGLAGGGTDTQYFGPGTRLTVL.